The 17 T cell receptor beta chains in this list originate from one sample, sequenced in a study of shared clonotypes between healthy human individuals. Clones were read by immunoSEQ multiplex PCR, and TCRdb kept only the in-frame ones, dropping some. Found here are roughly 2.6 million clones, more than 90% of them singletons; the top ten hold over 0.12%. Sequencing was performed on naive CD4+ T cells sorted from blood. As to subset: CD45RA+ positively selected. The receptors were sampled from a man younger than 35 in good health.

Notes on this clone: Other DNA sequences in the same sample also yield this CDR3. The CDR3 here is CASSEGVNQPQHF. The CDR3 coding sequence is TGCGCCAGCAGTGAGGGGGTAAATCAGCCCCAGCATTTT. This chain connects TRBV10-1 to TRBJ1-5; D unclear. From germline, CDR1 is WNHNN and CDR2 SYGVQD (reference sequence). Trimming stripped 2 bases from V and 4 bases from J, with 6 bases between. There are 13 residues in the CDR3.

The gene calls are TRBV2 and TRBJ2-1, with 7 bases identical to TRBD1. V lost 0 bases and J lost 8; bases outside the gene matches: 13. The length of the CDR3 is 17 residues. Germline V gene lookup returns CDR1 SNHLY and CDR2 FYNNEI. The CDR3 loop reads CASSEALRAGQGDEQFF. The CDR3 DNA reads as TGTGCCAGCAGTGAAGCGCTTCGAGCAGGCCAGGGGGATGAGCAGTTCTTC.

The chain carries TRBV4-1 and TRBJ2-2, with unresolved D. The CDR3 has 13 amino acids. V shed 1 base and J shed 3 bases, with 3 bases lying between them. Germline V gene sequence: CDR1 MGHRA, CDR2 YSYEKL. CDR3 coding DNA: TGCGCCAGCAGCCAAGTTTACACCGGGGAGCTGTTTTTT. Translated, it gives CASSQVYTGELFF.

The V call is TRBV10-3, the J call TRBJ1-2; D possibly corresponds to TRBD1 (6 bases). The CDR3 is 15 residues long. V dropped 1 base and J dropped 5 bases, with 14 bases sitting between them. CDR1 and CDR2 (germline): ENHRY, SYGVKD. CDR3 sequence: CAISEFGGAGYGYTF. The CDR3 DNA sequence: TGTGCCATCAGTGAGTTTGGGGGCGCAGGTTATGGCTACACCTTC.

The chain employs TRBV6-1 and TRBJ1-4; D is unresolved. V was clipped by 6 bases and J by 5 bases, with 7 bases between them. CDR1 is MNHNS, CDR2 SASEGT, per germline. The CDR3 totals 12 residues. Here the CDR3 DNA reads TGTGCCAGCAGGGTTTTGAATGAAAAACTGTTTTTT. Translating it yields CASRVLNEKLFF.

V gene TRBV7-2 combines with J gene TRBJ2-5; tentatively, D is TRBD1 (6 bases). V gave up 1 base and J gave up 4 bases, with 16 bases separating them. Germline CDR1 reads SGHTA; CDR2 reads FQGNSA. The CDR3 is 16 residues long. Here the CDR3 DNA reads TGTGCCAGCAGCTTAGTAGCCCTGGGCAGGGGAGAGACCCAGTACTTC. It encodes CASSLVALGRGETQYF.

The V call is TRBV7-9, the J call TRBJ1-6, with 7 bases that match TRBD1. The CDR3 loop spans 15 amino acids. After removal of 0 bases from V and 9 bases from J, the junction contained 5 bases not matched to a gene. CDR1 is SEHNR and CDR2 is FQNEAQ in the germline V gene (reference sequence). The CDR3 nucleotides read TGTGCCAGCAGCTTAGCAGGGCAGGGGGTTTCACCCCTCCACTTT. Encoded protein: CASSLAGQGVSPLHF.

The chain links TRBV4-1 to TRBJ1-2; D not certain. The CDR3 length is 13 residues. Trimming took 0 bases from V and 4 from J, leaving 6 bases between them. Germline V gene sequence: CDR1 MGHRA, CDR2 YSYEKL. The CDR3: CASSQDLAYGYTF. CDR3 bases: TGCGCCAGCAGCCAAGATCTCGCCTATGGCTACACCTTC.

This rearrangement joins TRBV10-3 to TRBJ2-1; no definite D call. Trimming removed 3 bases from V and 9 bases from J, with 9 bases in between. The CDR3 spans 12 residues. Germline CDR1 ENHRY, CDR2 SYGVKD. CDR3 nucleotides: TGTGCCATCAGTGACGGACCCGGTGAGCAGTTCTTC. It codes for CAISDGPGEQFF.

This chain links TRBV5-3 with TRBJ1-5; 7 bases are shared with TRBD1. TRBV5-3 is an ORF, with its function uncertain. This CDR3 spans 9 amino acids. Unmatched junction bases numbered 4, after V lost 6 bases and J lost 16 bases. CDR3: CARKDRFHF. The CDR3 DNA reads TGTGCCAGAAAGGACAGGTTTCATTTT.

The chain joins TRBV30 to TRBJ2-3; TRBD2 aligns across 9 bases. Per the germline V gene, CDR1 is GTSNPN and CDR2 is SVGIG (reference sequence). CDR3 size: 15 residues. V lost 1 base to trimming and J lost 0 bases; unmatched junction nucleotides: 2. This CDR3 reads CAWSDLAGSTDTQYF. The CDR3 DNA sequence: TGTGCCTGGAGTGACCTAGCGGGAAGCACAGATACGCAGTATTTT.

The chain couples TRBV9 to TRBJ2-3; TRBD2 aligns across 7 bases. The CDR3 totals 16 residues. CDR1 SGDLS and CDR2 YYNGEE come from the germline V gene. The V segment lost 0 bases and the J segment 4 bases; nucleotides outside the gene matches: 8. Written as DNA, the CDR3 is TGTGCCAGCAGCGTAGGTGTTAGCGGGCTTCCAGATACGCAGTATTTT. The encoded protein is CASSVGVSGLPDTQYF. Looking up the rest from reference TRBV9 and TRBJ2-3 gives the full variable domain: DSGVTQTPKHLITATGQRVTLRCSPRSGDLSVYWYQQSLDQGLQFLIQYYNGEERAKGNILERFSAQQFPDLHSELNLSSLELGDSALYFCASSVGVSGLPDTQYFGPGTRLTVL.

The chain employs TRBV30 and TRBJ1-3, with no clear D. In germline, CDR1 is GTSNPN, CDR2 SVGIG (reference sequence). V shed 2 bases and J shed 1 base, with 9 bases lying between them. CDR3 size: 14 residues. In nucleotides, the CDR3 is TGTGCCTGGAGTCGGGTGCTTTCTGGAAACACCATATATTTT. Protein product: CAWSRVLSGNTIYF.

The V gene is TRBV7-2, the J gene TRBJ1-2; 7 positions match TRBD1. Losses at the gene ends were 5 bases for V and 0 bases for J; bases not matched to a gene: 6. Germline values: CDR1 SGHTA, CDR2 FQGNSA. The length of the CDR3 is 15 residues. CDR3 nucleotides: TGTGCCAGCAGCCCCCTGGGACAGACTAACTATGGCTACACCTTC. Its protein is CASSPLGQTNYGYTF.

The sample holds one count of this clone. V usage is TRBV4-1 and J usage is TRBJ1-3; 8 bases align to TRBD1. The ends lost 2 bases at V and 4 bases at J; junction bases unmatched: 10. The CDR3 is 17 residues long. Germline values: CDR1 MGHRA, CDR2 YSYEKL. Here the CDR3 DNA reads TGCGCCAGCAGCCAACCCGTCAGGGGGCGAGAGGGAAACACCATATATTTT. Protein product: CASSQPVRGREGNTIYF.

This clone was counted between two and nine times. The chain recombines TRBV10-1 with TRBJ1-6; D is unclear. This CDR3 has 14 amino acids. V lost 5 bases to trimming and J lost 5 bases, with 10 bases between them. Germline V gene sequence: CDR1 WNHNN, CDR2 SYGVQD (reference sequence). CDR3 amino acids: CASSWGSDNSPLHF. CDR3 nucleotides: TGCGCCAGCAGTTGGGGTTCCGATAATTCACCCCTCCACTTT.

As for this clone: Relative to the germline gene, one junction end is altered; a read error may explain this. The CDR3 nucleotides are TGTGCTAGCAGCTTAGGGACCGAGATAGCGGGAGTAGTCCACGAGCAGTACTTC. Translating it yields CASSLGTEIAGVVHEQYF. This chain uses TRBV7-7 with TRBJ2-7; TRBD2 aligns across 9 bases. The CDR3 spans 18 residues. Germline V gene sequence: CDR1 SSHAT, CDR2 FNYEAQ (reference sequence).